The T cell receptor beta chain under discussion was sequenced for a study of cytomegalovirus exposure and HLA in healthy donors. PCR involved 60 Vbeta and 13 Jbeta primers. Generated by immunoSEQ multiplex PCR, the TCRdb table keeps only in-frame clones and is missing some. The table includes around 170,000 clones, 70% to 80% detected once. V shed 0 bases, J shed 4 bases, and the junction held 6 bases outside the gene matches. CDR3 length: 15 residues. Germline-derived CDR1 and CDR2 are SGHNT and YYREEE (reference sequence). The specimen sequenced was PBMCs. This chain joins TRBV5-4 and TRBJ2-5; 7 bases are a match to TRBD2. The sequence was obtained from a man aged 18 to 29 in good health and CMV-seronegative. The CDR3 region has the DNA TGTGCCAGCAGCTTGGTTACGGGGGGAGGAGAGACCCAGTACTTC. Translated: CASSLVTGGGETQYF.